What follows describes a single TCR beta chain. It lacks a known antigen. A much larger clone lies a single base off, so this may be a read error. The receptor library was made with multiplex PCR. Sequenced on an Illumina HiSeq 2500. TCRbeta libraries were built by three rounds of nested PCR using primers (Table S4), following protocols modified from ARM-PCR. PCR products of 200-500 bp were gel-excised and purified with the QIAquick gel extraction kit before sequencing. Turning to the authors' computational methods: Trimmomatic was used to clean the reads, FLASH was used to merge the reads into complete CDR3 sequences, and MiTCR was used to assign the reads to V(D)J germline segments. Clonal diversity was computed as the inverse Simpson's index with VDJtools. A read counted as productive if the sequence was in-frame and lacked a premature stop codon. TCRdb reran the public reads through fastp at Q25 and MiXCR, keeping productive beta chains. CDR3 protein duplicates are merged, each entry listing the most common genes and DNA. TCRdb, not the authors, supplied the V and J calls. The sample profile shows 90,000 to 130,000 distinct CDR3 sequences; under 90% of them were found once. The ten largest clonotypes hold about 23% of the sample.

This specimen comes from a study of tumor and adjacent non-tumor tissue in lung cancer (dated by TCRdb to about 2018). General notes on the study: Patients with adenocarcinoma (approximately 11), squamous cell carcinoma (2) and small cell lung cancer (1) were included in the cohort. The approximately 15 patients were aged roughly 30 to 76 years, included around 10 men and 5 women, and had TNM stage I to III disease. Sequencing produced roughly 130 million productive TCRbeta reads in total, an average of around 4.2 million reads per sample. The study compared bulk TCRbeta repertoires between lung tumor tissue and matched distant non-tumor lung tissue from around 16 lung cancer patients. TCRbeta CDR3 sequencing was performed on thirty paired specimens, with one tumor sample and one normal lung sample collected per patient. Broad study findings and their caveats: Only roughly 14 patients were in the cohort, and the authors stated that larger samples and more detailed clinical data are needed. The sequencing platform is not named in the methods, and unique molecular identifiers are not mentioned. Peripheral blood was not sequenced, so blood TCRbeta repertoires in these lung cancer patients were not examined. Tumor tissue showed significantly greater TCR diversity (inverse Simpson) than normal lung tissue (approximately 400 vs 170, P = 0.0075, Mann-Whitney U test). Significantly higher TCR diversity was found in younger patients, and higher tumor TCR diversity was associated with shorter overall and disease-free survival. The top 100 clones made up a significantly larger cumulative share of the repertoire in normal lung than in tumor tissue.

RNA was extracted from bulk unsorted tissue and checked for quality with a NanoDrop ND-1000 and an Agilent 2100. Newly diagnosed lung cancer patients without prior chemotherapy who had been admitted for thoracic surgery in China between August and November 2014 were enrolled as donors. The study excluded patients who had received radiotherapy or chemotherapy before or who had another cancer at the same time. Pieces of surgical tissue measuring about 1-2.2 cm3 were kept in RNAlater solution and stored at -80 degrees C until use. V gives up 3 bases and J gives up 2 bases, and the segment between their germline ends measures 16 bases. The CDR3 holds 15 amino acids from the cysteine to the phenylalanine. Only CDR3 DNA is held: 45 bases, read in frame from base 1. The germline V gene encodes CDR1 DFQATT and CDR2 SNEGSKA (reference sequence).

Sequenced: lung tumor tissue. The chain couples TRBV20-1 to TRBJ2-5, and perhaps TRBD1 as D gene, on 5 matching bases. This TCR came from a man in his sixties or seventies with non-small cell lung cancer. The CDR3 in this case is CSARVHLTGQETQYF. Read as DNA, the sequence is TGCAGTGCTAGGGTTCACCTCACAGGACAAGAGACCCAGTACTTC.